The T cell receptor (beta chain) under discussion was sequenced for a study of blood T cell repertoires in COVID-19. The wider study: The cDNA or gDNA used as material had been derived from T cells, B-cell-depleted T cells, or PBMCs.

The repertoire was sequenced with immunoSEQ multiplex PCR; TCRdb's copy has only in-frame clones and lacks some. Here the sample spans 300,000 to 350,000 clones, approximately 83% being singletons. This TCR came from a man younger than 45 who had recovered from COVID-19. The sequencing sample was made of PBMCs or T cells enriched from blood (not recorded which).

The DNA for the CDR3 is TGCAGCGCCCTACAGGGGCCTGGGGGCTACACCTTC. Protein: CSALQGPGGYTF. The chain has TRBV29-1 and TRBJ1-2, with 7 bases that match TRBD1. Germline V CDR1 and CDR2: SQVTM, ANQGSEA. The CDR3 is 12 amino acids. Unmatched junction bases numbered 10, after V lost 7 bases and J lost 8 bases.